Below are 9 T cell receptor beta chains sequenced from a single sample in a study of blood T cells in healthy people across ages. Then a second PCR, running about 6 to 11 cycles, was carried out with a sample-barcoded 5' primer and a J-beta primer mix. One entry per CDR3 protein, called by TCRdb with MiXCR from the 5' RACE reads. The sample carries about 1.5 million distinct CDR3 sequences, 42% recorded once. Sequencing was done on a sample of blood. All receptors derive from a woman younger than 30 in good health.

This sequence joins TRBV4-1 and TRBJ1-5, with D uncertain. V was cut by 0 bases and J by 0 bases, with 12 bases left in between. Per germline, CDR1 MGHRA and CDR2 YSYEKL. The CDR3 covers 17 residues. CDR3 nucleotides: TGCGCCAGCAGCCAAGATGGCAGCCTCTATAGCAATCAGCCCCAGCATTTT. Protein: CASSQDGSLYSNQPQHF.

The rearrangement uses TRBV12-3 or TRBV12-4 and TRBJ2-4; tentative D call: TRBD2 (6 bases). The CDR3 spans 15 residues. Trimming cost V 6 bases and J 0 bases, with 12 bases left between them. CDR3 nucleotides: TGTGCCAGCAGGGGGACTCGACTAGCCAAAAACATTCAGTACTTC. This encodes CASRGTRLAKNIQYF.

V gene TRBV4-3 combines with J gene TRBJ1-1; tentative D call: TRBD1 (5 bases). Trimming took 1 base from V and 5 from J, leaving 11 bases between them. CDR1 is LGHNA, CDR2 YSLEER, per germline. The CDR3 has 14 residues. The CDR3 here is CASSQGGWGTEAFF. The CDR3 coding sequence is TGCGCCAGCAGCCAAGGCGGGTGGGGGACTGAAGCTTTCTTT.

The chain is built from TRBV7-3 and TRBJ1-1; possible D gene TRBD1, 5 bases. The CDR3 has 11 residues. Between the trimmed V and J ends, which lost 4 bases and 7 bases, there was a span of 7 bases. Germline V gene sequence: CDR1 SGHTA, CDR2 FQGTGA. Here the CDR3 reads CASSWDGEAFF. The CDR3 region has the DNA TGTGCCAGCAGCTGGGACGGTGAAGCTTTCTTT.

CDR3 sequence (DNA): TGCAGTGCTTGGACAGGGGTTGGTCAGCCCCAGCATTTT. Translation: CSAWTGVGQPQHF. This chain links TRBV20-1 with TRBJ1-5; 9 bases align to TRBD1. V trimming: 5 bases; J trimming: 6 bases; junction bases outside the gene matches: 5. The length of the CDR3 is 13 residues. The germline CDR1 and CDR2 sequences are DFQATT and SNEGSKA (reference sequence).

The rearrangement uses TRBV24-1 and TRBJ2-1; 8 positions agree with TRBD1. Unmatched junction bases numbered 2, after V lost 7 bases and J lost 4 bases. Per the germline V gene, CDR1 is KGHDR and CDR2 is SFDVKD. The CDR3 consists of 13 residues. The CDR3 DNA reads as TGTGCCACCAGGGACAGGGCATACAATGAGCAGTTCTTC. This encodes CATRDRAYNEQFF.

The rearrangement links TRBV6-2 or TRBV6-3 to TRBJ2-1; D call uncertain. With 5 bases removed from V and 0 bases from J, the gap between germline ends came to 14 bases. This CDR3 has 16 amino acids. Germline lookup yields CDR1 MNHEY and CDR2 SVGEGT. The CDR3 reads CASSRVGMSSYNEQFF. In DNA, the CDR3 is TGTGCCAGCAGTCGGGTAGGGATGAGCTCCTACAATGAGCAGTTCTTC.

This clonotype was recorded many times. The V call is TRBV29-1, the J call TRBJ1-2; D not certain. CDR3 size: 11 residues. Per germline, CDR1 SQVTM and CDR2 ANQGSEA. Trimming left V 4 bases short and J 7 bases short, with 10 bases between. The CDR3 coding sequence is TGCAGCGTTGCGGGGATACTTGGCTACACCTTC. This encodes CSVAGILGYTF.

This clonotype was seen a handful of times. This chain joins TRBV2 and TRBJ2-1; no clear D gene. CDR1 and CDR2 from the germline V gene are SNHLY and FYNNEI. This CDR3 is built from 14 residues. V was shortened by 8 bases and J by 0 bases, with 11 bases between the two germline ends. The CDR3 coding sequence is TGTGCCAGCCCCGGTCCGCCCTCCTACAATGAGCAGTTCTTC. Amino acids: CASPGPPSYNEQFF.